This entry features one TCR beta chain sequence. What it binds is not known. TRB was amplified from about 250 ng of peripheral blood genomic DNA per sample. Multiplex touch-down PCR amplified TRB using TRB-A and TRB-B pools in one tube. TCRdb re-called the multiplex PCR reads and shows each CDR3 protein once, DNA omitted. The specimen's table records around 7,400 distinct CDR3 sequences. These data are taken from a study of T cell clusters in autoimmune cytopenias. The germline V gene encodes CDR1 SGHAT and CDR2 FQNNGV. This CDR3 is 15 amino acids long. Study-wide results and caveats: TRB repertoire shifts in secondary cytopenia and chronic lymphocytic leukemia mostly reflected lymphoma, not autoimmunity. Physiological T cell clusters of healthy donors were apparently absent in primary autoimmune cytopenia patients.

The clonotype was recovered from a human donor with an autoimmune cytopenia or autoimmune hepatitis (not recorded which). The material sequenced was peripheral blood. The chain combines TRBV11-2 with TRBJ2-4; TCRdb lists TRBD1, though no DNA is available to test this call. CDR3 protein: CASSLAGGQREFQYF.